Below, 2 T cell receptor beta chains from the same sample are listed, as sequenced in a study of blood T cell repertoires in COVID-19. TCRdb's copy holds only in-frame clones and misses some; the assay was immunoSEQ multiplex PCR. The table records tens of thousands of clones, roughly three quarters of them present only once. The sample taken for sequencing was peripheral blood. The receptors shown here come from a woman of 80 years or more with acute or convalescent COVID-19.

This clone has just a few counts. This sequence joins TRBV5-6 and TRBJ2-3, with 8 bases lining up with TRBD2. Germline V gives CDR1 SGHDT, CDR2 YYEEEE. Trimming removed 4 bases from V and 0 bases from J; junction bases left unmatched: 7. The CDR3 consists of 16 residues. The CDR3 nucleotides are TGTGCCAGCAGCCTATCTAGCGGGTCTAGCACAGATACGCAGTATTTT. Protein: CASSLSSGSSTDTQYF.

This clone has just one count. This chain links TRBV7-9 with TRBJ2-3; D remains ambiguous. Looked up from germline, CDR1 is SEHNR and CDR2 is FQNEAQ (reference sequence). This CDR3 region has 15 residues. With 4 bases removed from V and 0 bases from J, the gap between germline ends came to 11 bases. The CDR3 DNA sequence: TGTGCCAGCAGCTCCCTAGTATCTAGCACAGATACGCAGTATTTT. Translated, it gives CASSSLVSSTDTQYF.